This entry is about one T cell receptor beta chain. This same CDR3 is encoded by further DNA sequences in the sample. The data belong to a study of cytomegalovirus exposure and HLA in healthy donors. Researchers ran the PCR with 60 Vbeta and 13 Jbeta primers. TCRdb's table, derived via immunoSEQ multiplex PCR, lists solely in-frame clones and lacks some. The sample yields 150,000 to 200,000 clones, over 60% seen once. The TCR sequence derives from a man between 35 and 55 years old in good health and CMV-seropositive. Sequencing used PBMCs.

The CDR3 region is CASSRTGGEETQYF. For the CDR3, the DNA is TGCGCCAGCAGCCGGACAGGGGGGGAAGAGACCCAGTACTTC. J is TRBJ2-5 and V is TRBV5-1, with 10 bases fitting TRBD1. This CDR3 contains 14 residues. The V gene's germline CDR1 is SGHRS and CDR2 YFSETQ. Trimming took 4 bases from V and 3 from J; bases not matched to a gene: 3.